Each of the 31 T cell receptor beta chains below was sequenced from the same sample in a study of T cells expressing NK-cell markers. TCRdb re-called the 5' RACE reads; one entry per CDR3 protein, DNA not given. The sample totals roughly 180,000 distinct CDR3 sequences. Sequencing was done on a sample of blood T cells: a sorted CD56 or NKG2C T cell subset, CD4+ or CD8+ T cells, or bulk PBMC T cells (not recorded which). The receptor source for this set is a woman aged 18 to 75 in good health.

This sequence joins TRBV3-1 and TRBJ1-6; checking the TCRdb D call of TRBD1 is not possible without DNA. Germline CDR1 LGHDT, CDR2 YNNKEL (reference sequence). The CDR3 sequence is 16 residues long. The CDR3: CASSPTGASYNSPLHF.

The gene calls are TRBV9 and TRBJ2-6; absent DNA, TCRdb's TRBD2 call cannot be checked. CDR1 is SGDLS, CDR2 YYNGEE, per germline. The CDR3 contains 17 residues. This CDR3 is CASSVVGGLSGSNVLTF.

CDR3 loop: CASSEALGYTF. The chain employs TRBV6-1 and TRBJ1-2. Germline V gene data show CDR1 as MNHNS and CDR2 as SASEGT. This CDR3 region has 11 residues.

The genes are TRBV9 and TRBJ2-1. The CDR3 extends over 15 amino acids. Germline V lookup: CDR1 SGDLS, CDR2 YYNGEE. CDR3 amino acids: CASSVDASWVGEQFF.

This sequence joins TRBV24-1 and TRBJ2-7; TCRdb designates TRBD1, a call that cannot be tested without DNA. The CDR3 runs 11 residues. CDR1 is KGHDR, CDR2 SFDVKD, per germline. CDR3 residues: CATSDPRAQYF.

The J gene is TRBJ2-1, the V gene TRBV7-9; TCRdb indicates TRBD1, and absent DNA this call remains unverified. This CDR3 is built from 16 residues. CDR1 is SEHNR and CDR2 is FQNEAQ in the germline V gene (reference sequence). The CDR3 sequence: CASSSVRGVTYNEQFF.

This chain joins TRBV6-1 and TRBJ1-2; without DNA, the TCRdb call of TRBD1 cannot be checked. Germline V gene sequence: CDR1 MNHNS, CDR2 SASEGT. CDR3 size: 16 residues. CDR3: CASSPPGQGADYGYTF.

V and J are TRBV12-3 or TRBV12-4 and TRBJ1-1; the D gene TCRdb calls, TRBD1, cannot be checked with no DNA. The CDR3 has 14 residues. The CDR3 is CASSPGQGNTEAFF.

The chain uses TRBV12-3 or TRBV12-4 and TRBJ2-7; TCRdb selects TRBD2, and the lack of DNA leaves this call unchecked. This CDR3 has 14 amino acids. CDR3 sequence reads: CASSFGASGSEQYF.

The CDR3 region is CASSVGLAGGAKTQYF. The V and J genes are TRBV9 and TRBJ2-5; no DNA is available, so the TRBD2 call from TCRdb remains unchecked. The CDR3 extends over 16 amino acids. Germline-derived CDR1 and CDR2 are SGDLS and YYNGEE.

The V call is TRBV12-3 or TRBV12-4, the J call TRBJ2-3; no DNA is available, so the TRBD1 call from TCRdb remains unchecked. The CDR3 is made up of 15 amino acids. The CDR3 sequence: CASSPGQGYTDTQYF.

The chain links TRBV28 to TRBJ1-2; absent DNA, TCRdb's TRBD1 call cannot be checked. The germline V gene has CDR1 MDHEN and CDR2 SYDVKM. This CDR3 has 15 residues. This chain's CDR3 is CASSFGGADNYGYTF.

CDR3 sequence reads: CASSVSTGDSYEQYF. This chain links TRBV9 with TRBJ2-7; TCRdb lists TRBD1, though no DNA is available to test this call. The CDR3 is 15 amino acids. Germline V gives CDR1 SGDLS, CDR2 YYNGEE.

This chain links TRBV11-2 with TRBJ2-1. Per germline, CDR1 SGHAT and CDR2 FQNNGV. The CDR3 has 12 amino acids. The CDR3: CASSLAHGEQFF. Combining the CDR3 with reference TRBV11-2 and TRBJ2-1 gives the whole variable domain EAGVAQSPRYKIIEKRQSVAFWCNPISGHATLYWYQQILGQGPKLLIQFQNNGVVDDSQLPKDRFSAERLKGVDSTLKIQPAKLEDSAVYLCASSLAHGEQFFGPGTRLTVL.

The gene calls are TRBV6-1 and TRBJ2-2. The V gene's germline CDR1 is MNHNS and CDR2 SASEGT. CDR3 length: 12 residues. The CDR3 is CASSEGGGELFF.

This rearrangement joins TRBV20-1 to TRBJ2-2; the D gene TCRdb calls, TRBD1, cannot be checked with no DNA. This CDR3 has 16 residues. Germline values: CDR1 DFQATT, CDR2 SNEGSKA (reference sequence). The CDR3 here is CSAMGHFGGNTGELFF.

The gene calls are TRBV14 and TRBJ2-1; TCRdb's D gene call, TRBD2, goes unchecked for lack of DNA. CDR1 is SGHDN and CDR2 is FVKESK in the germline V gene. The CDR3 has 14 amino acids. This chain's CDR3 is CASSPSGRASEQFF.

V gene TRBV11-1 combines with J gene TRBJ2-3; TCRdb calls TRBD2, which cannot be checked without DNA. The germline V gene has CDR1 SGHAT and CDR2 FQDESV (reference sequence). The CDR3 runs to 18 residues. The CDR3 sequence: CASSFDGGLAGSTDTQYF.

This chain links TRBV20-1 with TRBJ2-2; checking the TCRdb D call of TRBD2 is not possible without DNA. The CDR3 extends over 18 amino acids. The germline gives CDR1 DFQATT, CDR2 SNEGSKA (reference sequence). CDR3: CSARDFGLAGLNTGELFF.

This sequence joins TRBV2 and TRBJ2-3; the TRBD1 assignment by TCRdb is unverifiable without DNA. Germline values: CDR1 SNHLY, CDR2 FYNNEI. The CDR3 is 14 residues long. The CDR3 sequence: CASSRDTNTDTQYF. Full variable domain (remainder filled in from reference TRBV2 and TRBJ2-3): EPEVTQTPSHQVTQMGQEVILRCVPISNHLYFYWYRQILGQKVEFLVSFYNNEISEKSEIFDDQFSVERPDGSNFTLKIRSTKLEDSAMYFCASSRDTNTDTQYFGPGTRLTVL.

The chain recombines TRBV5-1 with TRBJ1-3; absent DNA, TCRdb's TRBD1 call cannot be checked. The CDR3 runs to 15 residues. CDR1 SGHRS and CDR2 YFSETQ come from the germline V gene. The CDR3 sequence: CASSLQGFSGNTIYF.

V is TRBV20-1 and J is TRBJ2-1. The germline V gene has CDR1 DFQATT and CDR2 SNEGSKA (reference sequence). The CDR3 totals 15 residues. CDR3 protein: CSATRGGNSYNEQFF.

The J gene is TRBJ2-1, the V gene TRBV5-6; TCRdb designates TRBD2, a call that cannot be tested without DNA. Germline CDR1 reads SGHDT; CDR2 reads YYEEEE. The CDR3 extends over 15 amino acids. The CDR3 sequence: CASSLRTSGYNEQFF.

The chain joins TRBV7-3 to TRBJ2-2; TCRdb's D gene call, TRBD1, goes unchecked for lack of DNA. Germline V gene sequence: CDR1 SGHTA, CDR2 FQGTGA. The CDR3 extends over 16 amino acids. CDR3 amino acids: CASSYMGGENTGELFF. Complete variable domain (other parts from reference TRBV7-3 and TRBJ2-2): GAGVSQTPSNKVTEKGKYVELRCDPISGHTALYWYRQSLGQGPEFLIYFQGTGAADDSGLPNDRFFAVRPEGSVSTLKIQRTERGDSAVYLCASSYMGGENTGELFFGEGSRLTVL.

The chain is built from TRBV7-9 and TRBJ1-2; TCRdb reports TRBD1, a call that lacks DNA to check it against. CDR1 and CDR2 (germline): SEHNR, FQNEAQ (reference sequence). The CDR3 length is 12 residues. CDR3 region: CASRQATYGYTF.

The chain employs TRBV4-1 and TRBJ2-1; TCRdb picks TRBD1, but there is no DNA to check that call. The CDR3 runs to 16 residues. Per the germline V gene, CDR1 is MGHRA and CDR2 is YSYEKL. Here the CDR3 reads CASSQGGGAERNEQFF.

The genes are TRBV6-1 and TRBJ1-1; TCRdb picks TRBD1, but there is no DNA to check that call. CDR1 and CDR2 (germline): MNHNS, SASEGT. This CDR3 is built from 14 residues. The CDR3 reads CASSEVSTDGAAFF.

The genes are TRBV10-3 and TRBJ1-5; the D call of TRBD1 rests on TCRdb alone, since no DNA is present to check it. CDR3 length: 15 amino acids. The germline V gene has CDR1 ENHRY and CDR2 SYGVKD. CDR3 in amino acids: CAISEDRGNNQPQHF.

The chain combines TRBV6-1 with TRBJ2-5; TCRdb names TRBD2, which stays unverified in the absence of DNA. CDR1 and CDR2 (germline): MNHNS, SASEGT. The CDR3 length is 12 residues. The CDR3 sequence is CASGPWKETQYF.

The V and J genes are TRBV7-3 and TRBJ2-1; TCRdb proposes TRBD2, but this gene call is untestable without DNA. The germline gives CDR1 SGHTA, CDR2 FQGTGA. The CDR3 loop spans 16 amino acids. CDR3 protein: CASSPTTSGAFDEQFF.

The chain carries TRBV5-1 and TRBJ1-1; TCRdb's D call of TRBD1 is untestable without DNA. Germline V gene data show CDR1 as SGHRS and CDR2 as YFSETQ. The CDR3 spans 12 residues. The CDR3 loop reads CASSADRGLSFF.